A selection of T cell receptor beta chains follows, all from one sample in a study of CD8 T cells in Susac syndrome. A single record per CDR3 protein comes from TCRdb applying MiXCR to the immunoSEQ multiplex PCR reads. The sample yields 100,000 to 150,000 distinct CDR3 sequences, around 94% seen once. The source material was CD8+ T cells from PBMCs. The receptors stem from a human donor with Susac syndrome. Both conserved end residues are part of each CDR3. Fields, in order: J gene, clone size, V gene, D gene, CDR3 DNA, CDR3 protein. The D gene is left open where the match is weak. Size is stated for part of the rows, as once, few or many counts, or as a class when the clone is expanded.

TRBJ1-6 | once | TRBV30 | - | TGTGCCTGGAGTGAGGAGCCCTATAATTCACCCCTCCACTTT | CAWSEEPYNSPLHF
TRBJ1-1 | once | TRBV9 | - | TGTGCCAGCAGCCCGTGGACGAACACTGAAGCTTTCTTT | CASSPWTNTEAFF
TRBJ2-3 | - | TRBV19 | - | TGTGCCAGTAGTAGTTTCAGCTCCACAGATACGCAGTATTTT | CASSSFSSTDTQYF
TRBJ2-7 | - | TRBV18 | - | TGTGCCAGCTCTATGACCCTCTACGAGCAGTACTTC | CASSMTLYEQYF
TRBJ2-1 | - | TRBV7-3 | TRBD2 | TGTGCCAGCAGCTTAGCCGGACTAGGCCTCAATGAGCAGTTCTTC | CASSLAGLGLNEQFF
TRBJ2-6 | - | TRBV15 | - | TGTGCCACCAGCAGGGATGGAGACTCTGGGGCCAACGTCCTGACTTTC | CATSRDGDSGANVLTF
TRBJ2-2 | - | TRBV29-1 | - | TGCAGCGTGACCAACCCGGAGGGCGGGGACACCGGGGAGCTGTTTTTT | CSVTNPEGGDTGELFF
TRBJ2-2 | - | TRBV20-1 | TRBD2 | TGCAGTGCCATAGCGGGAGACACCGGGGAGCTGTTTTTT | CSAIAGDTGELFF
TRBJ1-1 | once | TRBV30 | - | TGTGCCTGGAGTGGAGAGAACACTGAAGCTTTCTTT | CAWSGENTEAFF
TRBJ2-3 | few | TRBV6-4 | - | TGTGCCAGCAGTGACTCCCCTGGGGGGAGCACAGATACGCAGTATTTT | CASSDSPGGSTDTQYF
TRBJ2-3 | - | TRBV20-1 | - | TGCAGTGCTAGGGAATTAGCGTCGTCAGATACGCAGTATTTT | CSARELASSDTQYF
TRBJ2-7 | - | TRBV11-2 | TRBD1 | TGTGCCAGCAGCTTAGTCTGGGACAGGACTGGCTACGAGCAGTACTTC | CASSLVWDRTGYEQYF
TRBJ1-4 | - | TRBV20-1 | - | TGCAGTGCTAGGGTAACAGGAGACAATAATGAAAAACTGTTTTTT | CSARVTGDNNEKLFF
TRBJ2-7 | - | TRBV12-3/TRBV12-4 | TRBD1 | TGTGCCAGCAGGGGACAGGGGGTACCCTACGAGCAGTACTTC | CASRGQGVPYEQYF
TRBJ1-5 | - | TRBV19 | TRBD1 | TGTGCCAGTAGTATATGGACAGGTTATCAGCCCCAGCATTTT | CASSIWTGYQPQHF
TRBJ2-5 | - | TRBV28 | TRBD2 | TGTGCCAGCAGTTTATGGACTAGCGGGGAGGTACAAGAGACCCAGTACTTC | CASSLWTSGEVQETQYF
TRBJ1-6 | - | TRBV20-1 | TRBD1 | TGCAGTGCTGGGTCCGACAGGGAGACTTCACCCCTCCACTTT | CSAGSDRETSPLHF
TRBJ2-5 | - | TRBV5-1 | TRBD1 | TGCGCCAGCAGCCCGGACAGGGGGGCTGGGACCCAGTACTTC | CASSPDRGAGTQYF
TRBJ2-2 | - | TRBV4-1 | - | TGCGCCAGCAGCCAAGATAGTACTCGGGCAGAAGATAACACCGGGGAGCTGTTTTTT | CASSQDSTRAEDNTGELFF
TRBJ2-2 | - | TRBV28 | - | TGTGCCAGCAGTTTATTAGAGGACGGGAACACCGGGGAGCTGTTTTTT | CASSLLEDGNTGELFF
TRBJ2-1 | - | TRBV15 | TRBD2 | TGTGCCACCAGCAGGGGGGGGGAGGCGCTCAATGAGCAGTTCTTC | CATSRGGEALNEQFF
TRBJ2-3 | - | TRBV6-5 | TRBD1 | TGTGCCAGCAGCCCCGACAGGGGAAGCACAGATACGCAGTATTTT | CASSPDRGSTDTQYF
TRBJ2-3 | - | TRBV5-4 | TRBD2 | TGTGCCAGCAGCTTGAGCGGGGACAGCACAGATACGCAGTATTTT | CASSLSGDSTDTQYF
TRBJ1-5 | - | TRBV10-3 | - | TGTGCCATCAGTGACGCGGGTGGGGGCAATCAGCCCCAGCATTTT | CAISDAGGGNQPQHF
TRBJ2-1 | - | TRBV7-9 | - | TGTGCCAGCAGCGAGGGGGACGGGGGTTATTGGAATGAGCAGTTCTTC | CASSEGDGGYWNEQFF
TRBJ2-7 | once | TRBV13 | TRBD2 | TGTGCCAGCAGCCCCGGGAAGGCTAGCGGGGGCCCTTCCTACGAGCAGTACTTC | CASSPGKASGGPSYEQYF
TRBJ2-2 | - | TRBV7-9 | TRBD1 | TGTGCCAGCAGCCAATCGGACAGGGGGTTTCTCGGGGAGCTGTTTTTT | CASSQSDRGFLGELFF
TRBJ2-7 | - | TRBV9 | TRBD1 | TGTGCCTCCTCCGTAGAGGGACAGCCGTCCTACGAGCAGTACTTC | CASSVEGQPSYEQYF
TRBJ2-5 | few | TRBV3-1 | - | TGTGCCAGCAGCCCCCCGGGCCAGGCCCAGTACTTC | CASSPPGQAQYF
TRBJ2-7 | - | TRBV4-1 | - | TGCGCCAGCAGCCAAGAGATTACCTACGAGCAGTACTTC | CASSQEITYEQYF
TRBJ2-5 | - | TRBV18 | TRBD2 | TGTGCCAGCTCGATGCTTAGCGGGCTCCAAGAGACCCAGTACTTC | CASSMLSGLQETQYF
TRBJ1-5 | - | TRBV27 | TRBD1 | TGTGCCAGCAGTCCGTGGACAGGGCGGTGGGGCAATCAGCCCCAGCATTTT | CASSPWTGRWGNQPQHF
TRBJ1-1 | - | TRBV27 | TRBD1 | TGTGCCAGCAGTCCCGACCTTGACAGGGGGGGGAACACTGAAGCTTTCTTT | CASSPDLDRGGNTEAFF
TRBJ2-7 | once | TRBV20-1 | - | TGCAGTGCTAGAGATTGGTGGCAGACCTACGAGCAGTACTTC | CSARDWWQTYEQYF
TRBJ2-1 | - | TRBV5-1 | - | TGCGCCAGCAGACTTAGCTACAATGAGCAGTTCTTC | CASRLSYNEQFF
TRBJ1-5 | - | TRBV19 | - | TGTGCCAGTAGTATCCGGGGTGGCAATCAGCCCCAGCATTTT | CASSIRGGNQPQHF
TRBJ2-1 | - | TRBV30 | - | TGTGCCTGGAGTGTACCGACGGGTCACAATGAGCAGTTCTTC | CAWSVPTGHNEQFF
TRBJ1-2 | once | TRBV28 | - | TGTGCCAGCAGCCCCGTGGGAGACATAGGGGGGGGCTATGGCTACACCTTC | CASSPVGDIGGGYGYTF
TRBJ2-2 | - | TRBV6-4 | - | TGTGCCAGCAGTGACCGAAGCACCGGGGAGCTGTTTTTT | CASSDRSTGELFF
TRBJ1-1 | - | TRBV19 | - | TGTGCCAGTGAACCGGGCCTAGGCACCGGGAACACTGAAGCTTTCTTT | CASEPGLGTGNTEAFF
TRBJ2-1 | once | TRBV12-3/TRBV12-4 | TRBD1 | TGTGCCAGCAGCCTGGGGACAGGCGAGAACAATGAGCAGTTCTTC | CASSLGTGENNEQFF
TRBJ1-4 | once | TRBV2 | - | TGTGCCAGCAGTGAGGGTGGGCTCAACCCAAGGAGGCTGTTTTTT | CASSEGGLNPRRLFF
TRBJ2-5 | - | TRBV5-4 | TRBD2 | TGTGCCAGCAGCTTGTATACTAGCGGGGAGACCCAGTACTTC | CASSLYTSGETQYF
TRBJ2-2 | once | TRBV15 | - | TGTGCCACCAGCCGACTCCCGGGGGACGGCACCGGGGAGCTGTTTTTT | CATSRLPGDGTGELFF
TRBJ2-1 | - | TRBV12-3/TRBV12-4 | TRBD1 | TGTGCCAGCAGGGGACAGGGCGATGAGCAGTTCTTC | CASRGQGDEQFF
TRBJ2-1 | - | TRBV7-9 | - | TGTGCCAGCACCCATCAAAGCTCCTACAATGAGCAGTTCTTC | CASTHQSSYNEQFF